This T cell receptor (beta chain) was obtained from a study of blood T cell repertoires in COVID-19. Across the study: COVID-19 samples from acute and convalescent phases originated in the United States, Italy and Spain. PBMCs, B-cell-depleted T cells, or T cells were the source of the cDNA or gDNA that made up the material.

The germline CDR1 and CDR2 sequences are KGHSH and LQKENI. This CDR3 spans 14 amino acids. With 6 bases removed from V and 9 bases from J, the gap between germline ends came to 18 bases. Original processing notes: For nucleated cells, counts were estimated from reference gene primer amplification. Data came from immunoSEQ multiplex PCR; TCRdb stores just in-frame clones and leaves some out. V and J calls and clone size are given by that table; D and trimming were obtained from the DNA. The sample records approximately 300,000 clones, about 90% being singletons. This chain connects TRBV18 to TRBJ1-5; D not certain. The sequenced material came from peripheral blood. The TCR comes from a man aged 18 to 30 who had recovered from COVID-19. As DNA, the CDR3 is TGTGCCAGCTCCCCCCAGAGGGAATGGGGGCCCCAGCATTTT. The encoded protein is CASSPQREWGPQHF.